This T cell receptor (beta chain) was observed in a study of cytomegalovirus exposure and HLA in healthy donors. On this clone: The antigen is not known.

Broader study findings: Indistinguishable V segments such as TRBV6-2 and TRBV6-3 were excluded.

CDR1 is ENHRY and CDR2 is SYGVKD in the germline V gene. The CDR3 loop spans 14 amino acids. Trimming removed 3 bases from V and 5 bases from J; junction bases left unmatched: 3. 60 Vbeta and 13 Jbeta primers were used in PCR. Some clones are missing from TCRdb's copy, which holds only in-frame ones; the method was immunoSEQ multiplex PCR. The sample consists of 130,000 or so clones, 77% of them appearing once. This TCR was sampled from a man aged 18 to 29 in good health and CMV-seropositive. The chain has TRBV10-3 and TRBJ2-1; 8 nucleotides line up with TRBD2. Source material: PBMCs. CDR3 amino acids: CAISDGGVNNEQFF. As DNA, the CDR3 is TGTGCCATCAGTGACGGGGGGGTAAACAATGAGCAGTTCTTC.